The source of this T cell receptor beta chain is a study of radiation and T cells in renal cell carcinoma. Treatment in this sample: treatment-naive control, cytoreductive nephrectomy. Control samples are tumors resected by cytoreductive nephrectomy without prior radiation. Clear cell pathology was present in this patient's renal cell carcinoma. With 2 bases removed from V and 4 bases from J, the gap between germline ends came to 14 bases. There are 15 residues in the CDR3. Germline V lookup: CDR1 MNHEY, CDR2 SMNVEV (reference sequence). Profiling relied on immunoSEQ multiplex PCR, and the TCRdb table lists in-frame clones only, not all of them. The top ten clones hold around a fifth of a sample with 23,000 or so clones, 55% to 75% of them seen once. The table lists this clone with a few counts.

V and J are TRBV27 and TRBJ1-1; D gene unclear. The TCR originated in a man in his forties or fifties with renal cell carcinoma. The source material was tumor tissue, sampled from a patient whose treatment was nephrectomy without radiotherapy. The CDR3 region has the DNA TGTGCCAGCAGTTTAAGGAAGATATTTCCCACTGAAGCTTTCTTT. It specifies CASSLRKIFPTEAFF.